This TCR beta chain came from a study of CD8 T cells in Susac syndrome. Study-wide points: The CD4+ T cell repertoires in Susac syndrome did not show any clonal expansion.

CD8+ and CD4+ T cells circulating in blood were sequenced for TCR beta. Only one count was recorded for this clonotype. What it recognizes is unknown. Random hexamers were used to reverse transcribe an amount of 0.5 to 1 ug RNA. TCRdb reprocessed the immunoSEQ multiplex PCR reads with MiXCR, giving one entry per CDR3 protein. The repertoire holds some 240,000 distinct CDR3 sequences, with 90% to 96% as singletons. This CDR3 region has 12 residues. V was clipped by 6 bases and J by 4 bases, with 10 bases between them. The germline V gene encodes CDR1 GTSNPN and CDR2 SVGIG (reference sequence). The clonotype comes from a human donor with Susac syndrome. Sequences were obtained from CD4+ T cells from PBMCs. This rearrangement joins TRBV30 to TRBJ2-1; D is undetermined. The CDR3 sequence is CACTLGYNEQFF. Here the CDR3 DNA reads TGTGCCTGCACCCTAGGATACAATGAGCAGTTCTTC.